The rows below give T cell receptor beta chains drawn from one sample of a study of OX40 agonist ivuxolimab in advanced cancers. Repertoires were generated with immunoSEQ multiplex PCR, while TCRdb's copy carries only in-frame clones and drops some. This sample has 80,000 or so clones, with about 93% found just once. The sample here was CD4+ or CD8+ T cells sorted from blood, taken in a trial of the OX40 agonist ivuxolimab. The receptors were sampled from an adult with an advanced solid tumor such as melanoma, head and neck, liver or kidney cancer. CDR3s include the opening cysteine and the closing phenylalanine or tryptophan. A D gene is named only where the DNA matches it firmly. A clone size is listed for some rows: how often the clone was seen (once, few, many), or a class if it is expanded.

abundance | d_gene | j_gene | v_gene | CDR3aa | CDR3nt
- | TRBD2 | TRBJ2-7 | TRBV4-3 | CASSQLHSGSFSYEQYF | TGCGCCAGCAGCCAATTACATAGCGGGAGCTTCTCCTACGAGCAGTACTTC
- | - | TRBJ1-1 | TRBV2 | CASRGDGREAFF | TGTGCCAGCAGGGGGGACGGGAGGGAAGCTTTCTTT
- | - | TRBJ2-2 | TRBV19 | CASRSGAGDTGELFF | TGTGCCAGTAGGTCAGGGGCCGGGGACACCGGGGAGCTGTTTTTT
- | - | TRBJ2-6 | TRBV5-1 | CASSLAGGAGANVLTF | TGCGCCAGCAGCTTGGCCGGGGGCGCTGGGGCCAACGTCCTGACTTTC
- | TRBD2 | TRBJ2-6 | TRBV2 | CASSSTSGGASGANVLTF | TGTGCCAGCAGTTCGACTAGCGGGGGGGCCTCTGGGGCCAACGTCCTGACTTTC
- | TRBD1 | TRBJ2-7 | TRBV7-2 | CASSSGTVPYEQYF | TGTGCCAGCAGCTCCGGGACAGTTCCCTACGAGCAGTACTTC
- | - | TRBJ2-7 | TRBV6-6 | CASSYSPGISYEQYF | TGTGCCAGCAGTTACTCCCCGGGGATCTCCTACGAGCAGTACTTC
- | - | TRBJ1-5 | TRBV29-1 | CSVGSIGGDQPQHF | TGCAGCGTCGGATCGATCGGGGGTGATCAGCCCCAGCATTTT
- | - | TRBJ1-4 | TRBV4-2 | CASSQERAGTTATNEKLFF | TGTGCCAGCAGCCAAGAACGTGCCGGGACGACTGCAACTAATGAAAAACTGTTTTTT
- | - | TRBJ2-7 | TRBV5-8 | CASSPLDNYEQYF | TGTGCCAGCAGCCCCTTGGACAACTACGAGCAGTACTTC
- | - | TRBJ1-1 | TRBV18 | CASSPLGSNTEAFF | TGTGCCAGCTCACCACTAGGGTCGAACACTGAAGCTTTCTTT
- | TRBD1 | TRBJ1-1 | TRBV11-1 | CASSLAGGYTEAFF | TGTGCCAGCAGCCTGGCAGGGGGGTACACTGAAGCTTTCTTT
- | - | TRBJ1-1 | TRBV27 | CASSLRGSNTEAFF | TGTGCCAGCAGTTTGCGGGGATCGAACACTGAAGCTTTCTTT
- | TRBD2 | TRBJ2-7 | TRBV6-6 | CASSRTSGSFEQYF | TGTGCCAGCAGCCGGACTAGCGGGAGTTTTGAGCAGTACTTC
once | - | TRBJ2-1 | TRBV7-9 | CASSRTDYEQFF | TGTGCCAGCAGCCGGACAGATTATGAGCAGTTCTTC
- | TRBD2 | TRBJ2-1 | TRBV7-7 | CASSPGLGPNEQFF | TGTGCCAGCAGCCCAGGACTAGGACCAAATGAGCAGTTCTTC
- | - | TRBJ1-5 | TRBV7-2 | CASSLAGGNNQPQHF | TGTGCCAGCAGCTTAGCGGGGGGGAACAATCAGCCCCAGCATTTT
- | TRBD1 | TRBJ2-1 | TRBV5-1 | CASSGGQNYNEQFF | TGCGCCAGCAGCGGGGGACAGAACTACAATGAGCAGTTCTTC
- | TRBD2 | TRBJ2-2 | TRBV10-1 | CASSDPGSGVNTGELFF | TGCGCCAGCAGTGACCCTGGTAGCGGGGTAAACACCGGGGAGCTGTTTTTT
once | TRBD1 | TRBJ1-1 | TRBV5-1 | CASRMETGFSEAFF | TGCGCCAGCCGAATGGAGACAGGGTTTAGTGAAGCTTTCTTT
- | - | TRBJ1-1 | TRBV7-2 | CASSLVAMNTEAFF | TGTGCCAGCAGCTTAGTGGCCATGAACACTGAAGCTTTCTTT
- | - | TRBJ1-1 | TRBV6-5 | CASSRTNTEAFF | TGTGCCAGCAGTAGGACGAACACTGAAGCTTTCTTT
- | - | TRBJ2-6 | TRBV2 | CASSEEGSGANVLTF | TGTGCCAGCAGTGAAGAGGGCTCTGGGGCCAACGTCCTGACTTTC
- | TRBD1 | TRBJ1-5 | TRBV27 | CASRSTGGLQPQHF | TGTGCCAGCAGATCGACAGGGGGCCTTCAGCCCCAGCATTTT
- | - | TRBJ1-1 | TRBV11-2 | CASSLVSGTEAFF | TGTGCCAGCAGCTTAGTATCTGGCACTGAAGCTTTCTTT
few | - | TRBJ2-6 | TRBV27 | CASSLTGANVLTF | TGTGCCAGCAGTTTAACTGGGGCCAACGTCCTGACTTTC
- | - | TRBJ2-7 | TRBV5-4 | CASSPQGWSYEQYF | TGTGCCAGCAGCCCGCAGGGATGGTCTTACGAGCAGTACTTC
once | - | TRBJ2-2 | TRBV9 | CASSVGGLNTGELFF | TGTGCCAGCAGCGTAGGGGGTCTGAACACCGGGGAGCTGTTTTTT
- | - | TRBJ1-2 | TRBV27 | CASSLSQDNYGYTF | TGTGCCAGCAGTTTGAGTCAAGATAACTATGGCTACACCTTC
- | - | TRBJ2-3 | TRBV6-1 | CASSGLASITDTQYF | TGTGCCAGCTCCGGGCTAGCGAGTATCACAGATACGCAGTATTTT
- | - | TRBJ1-5 | TRBV19 | CASTDSTSSNQPQHF | TGTGCCAGTACCGACAGCACCAGCAGCAATCAGCCCCAGCATTTT
- | - | TRBJ2-7 | TRBV18 | CASSPPVGSSYEQYF | TGTGCCAGCTCACCACCGGTCGGGAGCTCCTACGAGCAGTACTTC
- | - | TRBJ2-3 | TRBV30 | CAWNPGTDTQYF | TGTGCCTGGAATCCAGGGACAGATACGCAGTATTTT
- | - | TRBJ1-5 | TRBV18 | CASSPPAGGQPQHF | TGTGCCAGCTCACCACCAGCGGGGGGCCAGCCCCAGCATTTT
- | - | TRBJ1-1 | TRBV5-1 | CASSLDSREAFF | TGCGCCAGCAGCTTGGACAGTCGAGAAGCTTTCTTT
once | - | TRBJ2-1 | TRBV27 | CASSRGAATHYNEQFF | TGTGCCAGCTCCAGGGGGGCGGCGACACACTACAATGAGCAGTTCTTC
- | TRBD1 | TRBJ1-5 | TRBV27 | CASSPTGTGLRSQHF | TGTGCCAGCAGTCCTACCGGGACAGGGCTACGATCCCAGCATTTT
- | - | TRBJ2-3 | TRBV27 | CASSVDSNTDTQYF | TGTGCCAGCAGTGTAGACAGTAACACAGATACGCAGTATTTT
- | - | TRBJ1-1 | TRBV11-2 | CASSLGVGGRTEAFF | TGTGCCAGCAGCTTAGGGGTGGGGGGAAGAACTGAAGCTTTCTTT